This T cell receptor (beta chain) was identified during a study of cytomegalovirus exposure and HLA in healthy donors (dated by TCRdb to the late 2010s). Regarding the research as a whole: An earlier analysis of 587 of the donors reported roughly 300 Gb of sequence data and roughly 120 million unique TCR beta sequences obtained from roughly 180 million T cells. Roughly 5 DR-DQ haplotypes were handled as single units for association and clustering, since linkage in the cohort was strong. Along with the approximately 620-subject first cohort, a separate validation cohort of over 90 different subjects was used. Rather than drawing on any new phenotypic data, the later analysis identified candidate immune exposures from TCR beta sequences and the way those sequences occurred across donors. Using immunosequencing, the study profiled T cell repertoires from fewer than 850 subjects and related those repertoires to cytomegalovirus serostatus. High-throughput TCR immunosequencing, statistical association of individual TCRs with disease status, and machine learning were combined to predict cytomegalovirus infection status. To decide whether each TCR beta V gene segment behaved as functional or pseudogenic, an earlier analysis of some 580 of the donors relied on high-throughput TCR beta sequencing. A later analysis re-examined previously published TCR beta repertoires from 610 or so donors and added high-resolution HLA genotyping to investigate patterns of TCR occurrence. Typing coverage varied by locus: roughly 620-640 donors for A, B, C, DRB1 and DQB1; approximately 560 for DQA1; more than 600 for DPA1; 450 to 480 for DPB1. The study aimed to test whether signatures of past pathogen exposure could be identified by cataloging public T cell receptors. Approximately 300 gigabases of sequencing data and 75 million to 85 million unique TCR sequences made up an early release that covered over 550 HLA-typed donors. Every discovery cohort repertoire had been produced on one sequencing platform. Among the roughly 410 genotyped donors, under 90% belonged to the genetic ancestry cluster associated with self-reported Caucasian donors. Both class I and class II loci were covered by HLA typing, at four-digit resolution. Across 398 genotyped donors of the cohort, an average of roughly 200,000 unique TCR beta nucleotide sequences per donor were sequenced, and around 19% of those sequences were non-productive. Genome-wide SNP genotypes for about three fifths of the roughly 670 donors were used in a later genetic analysis, which treated that subset as a discovery cohort. Donor age, sex, ethnicity and CMV serostatus were compiled alongside the repertoire data. General study outcomes and caveats: A later genetic analysis reported fewer N-insertions in productive TCRs among donors in an Asian-associated ancestry cluster than the roughly 700-donor mean. Specific HLA alleles were associated with 15,000 to 20,000 TCR beta sequences at a false discovery rate of 0.05 in a later analysis. HLA typing was unavailable for some donors at each locus, so association tests used only the typed subset. Because counts were too low, about 18 rarely observed V segments, including chromosome 9 orphons, were excluded from the earlier analysis of 587 of the donors. Some IMGT-functional V segments, including TRBV6-2 and TRBV6-3, could not be distinguished by the 87-base-pair reads and were therefore excluded. It was suggested by the authors that the approach could potentially be generalized to other disease states and immunological phenotypes. In an earlier analysis of about 600 of the donors, most TCR beta V segments appeared in productive rearrangements about 90% or about 30% of the time, broadly matching IMGT annotations. The study listed 150 to 200 TCR beta chains as associated with cytomegalovirus. An association between a missense DCLRE1C variant and V-gene and J-gene trimming of TCR beta chains was found in a later genetic analysis and replicated in an independent cohort. In a later analysis, most CMV-associated TCR beta chains were found to appear HLA-restricted, with HLA associations seemingly driven largely by CMV exposure. Most TCR sequences were observed very rarely across donors, whereas some public TCRs were present in many individuals. Correlated functional status among segregating V segments might reflect linkage disequilibrium, but an unknown experimental factor could not be ruled out. This cohort had only TCR beta chains sequenced, and the lack of alpha or paired-chain data limited which features could be detected. The presence/absence analyses assumed that sequencing depth was roughly uniform across donors, and that assumption may not be true. In both the original and validation cohorts, the classifier was reported to diagnose cytomegalovirus status with high specificity and sensitivity. In a later analysis, HLA-associated TCR beta chains were found to be more clonally expanded and to have lower generation probabilities than equally common non-associated chains. A further reported finding was that TCR beta sequences accurately predicted the HLA-A and HLA-B alleles for most subjects in the first cohort. The only immune exposure information available for the cohort was CMV serostatus. In a later analysis, several top co-occurrence clusters were reported to appear linked to parvovirus B19, influenza, CMV and Epstein-Barr virus. In vitro tests confirmed that a few of the cytomegalovirus-associated TCR beta chains recognize cytomegalovirus antigens. Assigning TCR associations to individual alleles was difficult when HLA alleles, especially DR and DQ, strongly co-occurred. The sequencing pipeline was judged likely to have produced a cluster of highly shared sequence variants as a technical artifact. According to a later analysis, TCR association rates differed among HLA loci, with DRB1 alleles showing the most associated TCRs and HLA-C alleles showing the fewest.

Library preparation employed the immunoSEQ multiplex PCR assay. For the multiplex PCR, a mixture combining 60 forward primers for TCR Vbeta segments and 13 reverse primers for TCR Jbeta segments was used. The CDR3 region of rearranged TCR beta genes was amplified from genomic DNA with a multiplex PCR assay. On the Illumina HiSeq System, the amplified TCR beta libraries were sequenced as 87-base-pair reads. Regarding the original processing steps: A later analysis counted tens of millions of unique TCR beta chains across the approximately 700 repertoires, and 9 million to 14 million of these chains were shared by at least two donors. Raw reads were error-corrected and collapsed into unique sequences with a nearest-neighbor algorithm that merged closely related sequences to remove PCR and sequencing errors. To assign V, D and J gene segments, CDR3 sequences were aligned to IMGT reference sequences. For a sequence to be retained, at least a six-nucleotide match to both a V gene segment and a J gene segment was required. Rearrangements were classified as productive when the CDR3 lacked stop codons and remained in frame with V and J, and all other rearrangements were classified as non-productive. Following IMGT convention, CDR3 was defined as the stretch from the second conserved V-encoded cysteine to the conserved J-encoded phenylalanine. Sequences without an unambiguous match to a single V gene segment were excluded from the earlier analysis of about 600 of the donors. In an earlier analysis of approximately 560 of the donors, a V segment was called functional when productive rearrangements were above 56.7%, and segregating when the standard deviation between donors exceeded 5%. To diagnose cytomegalovirus status from the catalog of TCR beta chain sequences, a statistical classification framework was built. V and J gene assignment, in a later analysis, came from comparing TCR nucleotide sequences with IMGT/GENE-DB human TR gene sequences. Using the TCRdist pipeline, a later analysis assigned CDR3 sequences along with most-parsimonious VDJ recombination scenarios. A later analysis defined each TCR beta chain by its CDR3 amino acid sequence plus V-gene family, and excluded reads lacking a unique V-gene family. As a way to deal with suspected cross-contamination and a sequencing artifact, a later analysis dropped more than 500 nucleotide sequences that were highly shared and had low generation probability. In a later analysis, a clonal expansion index for each public chain was calculated from normalized within-repertoire ranks of inferred template counts. A later analysis computed generation probabilities with a VDJ recombination model fitted to out-of-frame rearrangements, and checked the results against IGoR. In a later analysis, TCR-TCR, TCR-HLA and TCR-CMV co-occurrence was scored with hypergeometric tests, and a repertoire-size bias correction was applied to TCR pairs. In a later analysis, false discovery rates were estimated by permuting HLA or CMV assignments 20 times. In a later analysis, co-occurring TCRs were grouped with DBSCAN, and TCRdist sequence similarity was added when clustering was performed within HLA-allele-positive subsets. Repertoires with fewer than 30,000 or more than 120,000 public chains, plus five repertoires with anomalous nucleotide sharing, were excluded from co-occurrence clustering. Entries here come from immuneACCESS through TCRdb and include only in-frame sequences with V and J called. Some clones fail to appear in such tables; in the studies checked, an unresolved V gene covers under half of the shortfall, and the cause of the remainder is unknown. The DNA gave D and trimming, while V, J and clone size come from that table. The sample table contains about 120,000 clones; only one count was recorded for 65% to 85% of them. The ten top clones hold 0.2% to 0.3% of the sample.

With respect to this clone: This receptor's antigen is unknown. Qualities for individual bases were not recorded, and no much larger clone is one base off.

The CDR3 covers 14 residues, taking in both the cysteine and the phenylalanine. The CDR3 DNA has 42 bases and is translated from base 1. V loses 4 bases of germline sequence and J loses 5 bases, and the interval between the two ends is 16 bases. CDR1 and CDR2 were assigned from the germline V gene as SGHRS and YFSETQ. The cohort consisted of 600 to 750 healthy bone marrow donors. Cohort members were all nominally healthy when sampled, although unrecorded immune exposures were likely present. The donor tested CMV seronegative and was one of the 352 seronegative cohort members. A peripheral blood sample was provided by each donor, and peripheral blood mononuclear cells were used for TCR beta sequencing. Genomic DNA was extracted from the blood cell samples with the Qiagen DNeasy Blood Extraction Kit.

The sequenced sample consisted of PBMCs. The receptor was derived from a man aged 45-60 years in good health and CMV-seronegative. The rearrangement joined TRBV5-1 to TRBJ2-7; the D call could be TRBD1 or TRBD2, with each sharing 6 bases. The CDR3 reads as follows: CASSLGGKGDEQYF. The DNA sequence follows: TGCGCCAGCAGCCTGGGGGGAAAGGGGGACGAGCAGTACTTC.